A single sample is the source of the 32 T cell receptor beta chains below, sequenced in a study of post-analysis software for immune sequencing data. Findings of the study overall: In patients, TRBV5-6, TRBV5-1 and TRBV20-1 belonged to roughly 5 TRBV segments found more frequently than in controls.

TCR beta cDNA libraries had unique molecular identifiers. TCRdb re-called the PCR reads through MiXCR, storing one row per CDR3 protein. The sample lists 650,000 to 850,000 distinct CDR3 sequences; approximately 53% were seen once. No antigen is known for these receptors. The sample taken for sequencing was blood. The receptors were sampled from a girl aged 10-17 years with multiple sclerosis.

The J gene is TRBJ1-2, the V gene TRBV4-1; unclear D gene. The CDR3 consists of 12 residues. The V end lost 0 bases, the J end lost 13 bases, and 12 bases lay between the germline ends. CDR1 and CDR2 from the germline V gene are MGHRA and YSYEKL. The CDR3 protein is CASSQDSVSSTF. The DNA of the CDR3 is TGCGCCAGCAGCCAAGATTCGGTGTCCTCCACCTTC.

The V and J genes are TRBV4-2 and TRBJ1-5; no clear D gene. Germline V gives CDR1 LGHNA, CDR2 YNFKEQ. V lost 1 base to trimming and J lost 4 bases, with 5 bases between them. CDR3 length: 13 residues. This CDR3 reads CASSQVRNQPQHF. In DNA, the CDR3 is TGTGCCAGCAGCCAAGTCAGGAATCAGCCCCAGCATTTT.

In this sample, this clonotype turned up a few times. The gene calls are TRBV29-1 and TRBJ2-7; tentatively, D is TRBD1 or TRBD2 (6 bases each). V lost 5 bases and J 3 bases, leaving 11 bases between the germline ends. In germline, CDR1 is SQVTM, CDR2 ANQGSEA. The CDR3 length is 12 residues. Here the CDR3 DNA reads TGCAGCGTTCGGGGGCAGCTCTACGAGCAGTACTTC. This sequence encodes CSVRGQLYEQYF.

The chain employs TRBV29-1 and TRBJ2-5; either TRBD1 or TRBD2 may fit D (6 bases each). The CDR3 has 14 amino acids. Germline V gene lookup returns CDR1 SQVTM and CDR2 ANQGSEA. V shed 7 bases and J shed 0 bases, with 15 bases lying between them. CDR3 sequence: CSGIGGPYQETQYF. The CDR3 DNA is TGCAGCGGGATAGGGGGGCCCTACCAAGAGACCCAGTACTTC.

The chain recombines TRBV12-5 with TRBJ1-1; TRBD1 might be the D (6 bases). The length of the CDR3 is 16 residues. With 0 bases removed from V and 5 bases from J, the gap between germline ends came to 16 bases. The germline gives CDR1 LGHNT, CDR2 FRNRAP. Here the CDR3 reads CASGLVPGGGRTEAFF. CDR3 DNA: TGTGCTAGTGGTTTGGTACCAGGAGGGGGTCGTACTGAAGCTTTCTTT. Drawing the rest from reference TRBV12-5 and TRBJ1-1, the complete variable domain is DARVTQTPRHKVTEMGQEVTMRCQPILGHNTVFWYRQTMMQGLELLAYFRNRAPLDDSGMPKDRFSAEMPDATLATLKIQPSEPRDSAVYFCASGLVPGGGRTEAFFGQGTRLTVV.

This clonotype occurred a few times. Germline is not matched at one junction end, which may reflect a read error. The V call is TRBV3-1, the J call TRBJ2-5, with D tentatively TRBD2 (5 bases). Germline loops: CDR1 LGHDT, CDR2 YNNKEL (reference sequence). The CDR3 is made up of 15 amino acids. For the CDR3, the DNA is TGTGCCAGCAGCCAAGAACTAGTAGTTTCGGAGACCCAGCACTTC. Its protein product is CASSQELVVSETQHF.

V is TRBV20-1 and J is TRBJ2-1, with D maybe TRBD1 (5 bases). Germline CDR1 is DFQATT and CDR2 is SNEGSKA (reference sequence). Trimming stripped 6 bases from V and 4 bases from J, with 10 bases between. This CDR3 contains 12 residues. The CDR3: CSAGATYNEQFF. The CDR3 DNA follows: TGCAGTGCAGGGGCCACATACAATGAGCAGTTCTTC.

This rearrangement joins TRBV9 to TRBJ2-6; D not certain. The CDR3 is made up of 15 amino acids. CDR1 and CDR2 from the germline V gene are SGDLS and YYNGEE. Trimming shortened V by 0 bases and J by 0 bases, and 4 bases separated the two germline ends. CDR3 DNA: TGTGCCAGCAGCGTAGGGGACTCTGGGGCCAACGTCCTGACTTTC. Translation: CASSVGDSGANVLTF.

The chain uses TRBV2 and TRBJ2-1, with 9 positions matching TRBD2. CDR1 and CDR2 from the germline V gene are SNHLY and FYNNEI. The V and J ends lost 4 bases and 1 base, in that order; junction bases with no gene match: 8. The CDR3 loop spans 17 amino acids. The CDR3 bases are TGTGCCAGCAGTGTTCTAGCGGGACGTTCGTCCTACAATGAGCAGTTCTTC. Translation: CASSVLAGRSSYNEQFF.

The chain joins TRBV29-1 to TRBJ2-6; D unclear. CDR1 is SQVTM and CDR2 is ANQGSEA in the germline V gene. V was cut by 0 bases and J by 0 bases, with 9 bases left in between. The CDR3 consists of 16 residues. CDR3 in DNA: TGCAGCGTTGAAGATCCAGACCACTCTGGGGCCAACGTCCTGACTTTC. It translates to CSVEDPDHSGANVLTF.

The chain recombines TRBV2 with TRBJ1-2, with D uncertain. The germline gives CDR1 SNHLY, CDR2 FYNNEI. This CDR3 is 13 amino acids long. With 7 bases removed from V and 3 bases from J, the gap between germline ends came to 12 bases. The CDR3 nucleotides read TGTGCCAGCATAGATACCCGAGACTATGGCTACACCTTC. It is translated as CASIDTRDYGYTF.

This chain links TRBV12-3 or TRBV12-4 with TRBJ2-5; D is unclear. The CDR3 has 14 residues. The germline V and J ends were trimmed by 6 bases and 4 bases, with 15 bases remaining between them. CDR3 coding DNA: TGTGCCAGCAGGAAATACTCCGAAGCAGAGACCCAGTACTTC. Its protein is CASRKYSEAETQYF.

V usage is TRBV24-1 and J usage is TRBJ2-3; D remains ambiguous. The ends were cut back, 4 bases at V and 1 base at J, with 2 bases in the middle. Germline V lookup: CDR1 KGHDR, CDR2 SFDVKD. This CDR3 contains 12 residues. The CDR3 sequence is CATSEGTDTQYF. CDR3 nucleotide sequence: TGTGCCACCAGTGAAGGCACAGATACGCAGTATTTT.

This clonotype was detected only a few times. For the CDR3, the DNA is TGCGCCAGCAGCTTGTTAAGGGACAGGGGATACAATGAGCAGTTCTTC. Protein product: CASSLLRDRGYNEQFF. The J gene is TRBJ2-1, the V gene TRBV5-1; TRBD1 matches 10 bases. V lost 1 base and J lost 4; bases outside the gene matches: 5. CDR3 length equals 16 residues. Per the germline V gene, CDR1 is SGHRS and CDR2 is YFSETQ.

This sequence joins TRBV7-9 and TRBJ2-1; unclear D gene. Germline CDR1 reads SEHNR; CDR2 reads FQNEAQ (reference sequence). V was pared by 4 bases and J by 10 bases, with 17 bases between. CDR3 length: 14 amino acids. The CDR3 DNA sequence: TGTGCCAGCAGCTACGCTCAAAGGAGAGGAGAGCAGTTCTTC. Translated: CASSYAQRRGEQFF.

The table lists this clonotype with a few counts. This chain connects TRBV5-1 to TRBJ1-1; D is unclear. CDR1 is SGHRS and CDR2 is YFSETQ in the germline V gene. The CDR3 length is 12 residues. V was cut by 0 bases and J by 10 bases, with 10 bases left in between. The CDR3 nucleotides read TGCGCCAGCAGCTTGGGACCCAGTAGAGCTTTCTTT. Its translation is CASSLGPSRAFF.

This clonotype was seen more than once but under ten times. The chain is built from TRBV5-1 and TRBJ2-7; D remains ambiguous. Germline V lookup: CDR1 SGHRS, CDR2 YFSETQ. V lost 0 bases and J lost 8, with 12 bases in between. The CDR3 loop spans 13 amino acids. Written as DNA, the CDR3 is TGCGCCAGCAGCTTGGCCAGAAGGGCCCAGCAGTACTTC. Translated: CASSLARRAQQYF.

The V and J genes are TRBV4-1 and TRBJ1-5; D gene ambiguous. The germline V gene has CDR1 MGHRA and CDR2 YSYEKL. Trimming removed 0 bases at V and 0 bases at J, with 12 bases between. This CDR3 comprises 17 residues. The CDR3 sequence is CASSQDSSGYSNQPQHF. The CDR3 coding sequence is TGCGCCAGCAGCCAAGATTCGTCAGGTTATAGCAATCAGCCCCAGCATTTT.

Regarding this clonotype: Mismatch with germline at one junction end may stem from a read error. The rearrangement joins TRBV20-1 to TRBJ2-1, with TRBD2 matching 9 bases. The germline CDR1 and CDR2 sequences are DFQATT and SNEGSKA (reference sequence). CDR3 size: 15 residues. The CDR3 loop is CSASVSSGNYNEQFF. The CDR3 DNA reads TGCAGTGCTAGCGTCTCTAGCGGGAACTACAATGAACAGTTCTTC.

The chain recombines TRBV20-1 with TRBJ1-5; 8 bases are a match to TRBD1. The CDR3 runs 17 residues. V dropped 1 base and J dropped 2; count of bases not matched to a gene: 10. Per the germline V gene, CDR1 is DFQATT and CDR2 is SNEGSKA (reference sequence). The CDR3 spells CSARVQTGELGNQPQHF. CDR3 DNA: TGCAGTGCTAGAGTGCAGACAGGGGAATTGGGCAATCAGCCCCAGCATTTT.

This chain uses TRBV6-6 with TRBJ2-1, with 7 bases identical to TRBD2. Germline loops: CDR1 MNHNY, CDR2 SVGAGI (reference sequence). The CDR3 loop spans 15 amino acids. The trim removed 6 bases at V and 4 bases at J, leaving 9 bases unmatched. CDR3 sequence: CASSLTSVAYNEQFF. CDR3 in DNA: TGTGCCAGCAGCCTTACTAGCGTTGCTTACAATGAGCAGTTCTTC.

The rearrangement joins TRBV20-1 to TRBJ1-2; TRBD1 aligns across 12 bases. CDR3 size: 16 residues. Germline loops: CDR1 DFQATT, CDR2 SNEGSKA (reference sequence). The J segment lost 4 bases and the V segment lost 1 base, leaving 7 bases of the junction unmatched. CDR3 nucleotides: TGCAGTGCTAGAGGTGGGACAGGGGGCGCTAGCTATGGCTACACCTTC. Translation gives CSARGGTGGASYGYTF.

This rearrangement joins TRBV4-2 to TRBJ1-5; possible D gene TRBD1, 5 bases. V was pared by 1 base and J by 6 bases, with 16 bases between. The length of the CDR3 is 16 residues. Germline V CDR1 and CDR2: LGHNA, YNFKEQ. DNA for the CDR3: TGTGCCAGCAGCCAAGCCCATGCTCGGCAGGGTCAGCCCCAGCATTTT. Translating gives CASSQAHARQGQPQHF.

The V call is TRBV9, the J call TRBJ2-3, with D perhaps TRBD2 (6 bases). CDR1 and CDR2 from the germline V gene are SGDLS and YYNGEE. This CDR3 has 14 amino acids. Trimming removed 4 bases at V and 6 bases at J, with 15 bases between. CDR3: CASSPRDWSDTQYF. DNA of the CDR3: TGTGCCAGCAGCCCTCGGGACTGGTCCGATACGCAGTATTTT. Full variable domain (remainder filled in from reference TRBV9 and TRBJ2-3): DSGVTQTPKHLITATGQRVTLRCSPRSGDLSVYWYQQSLDQGLQFLIQYYNGEERAKGNILERFSAQQFPDLHSELNLSSLELGDSALYFCASSPRDWSDTQYFGPGTRLTVL.

J is TRBJ1-1 and V is TRBV6-5; the D is unclear. In germline, CDR1 is MNHEY, CDR2 SVGAGI. V gave up 4 bases and J gave up 8 bases, with 11 bases separating them. The CDR3 totals 12 residues. This CDR3 is CASSCSGGEAFF. As DNA, the CDR3 is TGTGCCAGCAGTTGCTCGGGAGGGGAAGCTTTCTTT.

This sequence joins TRBV5-1 and TRBJ1-2; 8 nucleotides line up with TRBD1. Germline lookup yields CDR1 SGHRS and CDR2 YFSETQ. The CDR3 extends over 18 amino acids. Germline trimming cut 3 bases from V and 4 bases from J; bases unmatched to any gene: 17. The CDR3 sequence is CASSWELARGRSGYGYTF. In nucleotides, the CDR3 is TGCGCCAGCAGCTGGGAGTTGGCCAGGGGGCGGTCAGGCTATGGCTACACCTTC.

This clonotype was seen a few times. The chain is built from TRBV5-1 and TRBJ2-3, with 9 bases matching TRBD2. This CDR3 comprises 16 residues. In germline, CDR1 is SGHRS, CDR2 YFSETQ. The ends lost 0 bases at V and 3 bases at J; junction bases unmatched: 5. The CDR3 bases are TGCGCCAGCAGCTTGGCCGCGGGAGGGATGACAGATACGCAGTATTTT. This encodes CASSLAAGGMTDTQYF. The whole variable domain, filled in from reference TRBV5-1 and TRBJ2-3, reads KAGVTQTPRYLIKTRGQQVTLSCSPISGHRSVSWYQQTPGQGLQFLFEYFSETQRNKGNFPGRFSGRQFSNSRSEMNVSTLELGDSALYLCASSLAAGGMTDTQYFGPGTRLTVL.

In this sample, this clonotype turned up a few times. The chain is built from TRBV20-1 and TRBJ2-7; a weak D match, TRBD1 (6 bases). With 1 base removed from V and 4 bases from J, the gap between germline ends came to 8 bases. The germline V gene encodes CDR1 DFQATT and CDR2 SNEGSKA (reference sequence). The CDR3 is 12 residues long. CDR3 in DNA: TGCAGTGCTAGAGCCACAGGGTACGAGCAGTACTTC. The encoded protein is CSARATGYEQYF.

This rearrangement joins TRBV6-4 to TRBJ2-3; D may be TRBD2 (6 bases). With 5 bases removed from V and 8 bases from J, the gap between germline ends came to 29 bases. The germline gives CDR1 MRHNA, CDR2 SNTAGT. The CDR3 sequence is 18 residues long. CDR3 nucleotides: TGTGCCAGCAGTCCGTCTGATAGCCACCCTCGGCTCGGGGGTACGCAGTATTTT. This gives the protein CASSPSDSHPRLGGTQYF.

This clonotype has a handful of counts. The chain links TRBV6-2 or TRBV6-3 to TRBJ2-5, with 7 positions matching TRBD2. Germline CDR1 is MNHEY and CDR2 is SVGEGT. The length of the CDR3 is 14 residues. Trimming removed 4 bases from V and 4 bases from J; junction bases left unmatched: 6. CDR3 loop: CASSFSGVRETQYF. The CDR3 DNA reads as TGTGCCAGCAGTTTCAGCGGGGTCAGAGAGACCCAGTACTTC.

In the case of this clonotype: One junction end disagrees with the germline gene, perhaps due to a read error. The DNA for the CDR3 is TGTGCCAGCAGCCCCGGGAACCATGGCGATGAGCGGTTCTTC. Translation: CASSPGNHGDERFF. The chain uses TRBV7-3 and TRBJ2-1; TRBD2 is a possible D gene (5 bases). The CDR3 consists of 14 residues. Looked up from germline, CDR1 is SGHTA and CDR2 is FQGTGA. Drawing the rest from reference TRBV7-3 and TRBJ2-1, the complete variable domain is GAGVSQTPSNKVTEKGKYVELRCDPISGHTALYWYRQSLGQGPEFLIYFQGTGAADDSGLPNDRFFAVRPEGSVSTLKIQRTERGDSAVYLCASSPGNHGDERFFGPGTRLTVL.

The chain has TRBV7-9 and TRBJ2-3; 11 bases map to TRBD2. The length of the CDR3 is 17 residues. J was trimmed by 1 base and V by 0 bases; bases with no gene match: 3. Looked up from germline, CDR1 is SEHNR and CDR2 is FQNEAQ (reference sequence). The CDR3 DNA is TGTGCCAGCAGCTTAGCAACTAGCGGGGGCCGCACAGATACGCAGTATTTT. Its protein is CASSLATSGGRTDTQYF.